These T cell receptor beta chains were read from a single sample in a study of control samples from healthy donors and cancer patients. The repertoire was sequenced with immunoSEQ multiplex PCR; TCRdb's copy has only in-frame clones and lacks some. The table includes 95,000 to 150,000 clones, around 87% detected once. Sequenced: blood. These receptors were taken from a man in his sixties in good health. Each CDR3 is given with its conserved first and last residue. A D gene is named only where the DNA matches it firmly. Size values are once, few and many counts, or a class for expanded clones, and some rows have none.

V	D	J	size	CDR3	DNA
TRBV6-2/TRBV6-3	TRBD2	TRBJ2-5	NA	CASSYPTRTGGSQYF	TGTGCCAGCAGTTACCCCACGAGGACGGGGGGGTCCCAGTACTTC
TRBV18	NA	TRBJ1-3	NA	CASSLQAPGSGNTIYF	TGTGCCAGCTCACTCCAGGCGCCCGGCTCTGGAAACACCATATATTTT
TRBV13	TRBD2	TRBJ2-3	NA	CASSGGLAGVDTQYF	TGTGCCAGCAGCGGCGGACTAGCGGGGGTAGATACGCAGTATTTT
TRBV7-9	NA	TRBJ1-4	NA	CASSINRVLHEKLFF	TGTGCCAGCAGCATTAACAGGGTTTTGCATGAAAAACTGTTTTTT
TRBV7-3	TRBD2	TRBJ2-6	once	CASSFSALLTSGGPGANVLTF	TGTGCCAGCAGCTTCTCAGCCTTGTTAACTAGCGGGGGGCCTGGGGCCAACGTCCTGACTTTC
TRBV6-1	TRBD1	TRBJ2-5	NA	CASSETGGRETQYF	TGTGCCAGCAGTGAGACAGGGGGCCGGGAGACCCAGTACTTC
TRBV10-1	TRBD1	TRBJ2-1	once	CASRQGTGGEQFF	TGCGCCAGCAGGCAGGGTACAGGGGGTGAGCAGTTCTTC
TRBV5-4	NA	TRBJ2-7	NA	CASSLISSYEQYF	TGTGCCAGCAGCTTGATCAGCTCCTACGAGCAGTACTTC
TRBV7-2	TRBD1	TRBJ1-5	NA	CASSFGTGGNQPQHF	TGTGCCAGCAGCTTTGGGACAGGGGGCAATCAGCCCCAGCATTTT
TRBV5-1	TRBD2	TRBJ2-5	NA	CASSQGTSGQETQYF	TGCGCCAGCAGCCAAGGGACTAGCGGCCAAGAGACCCAGTACTTC
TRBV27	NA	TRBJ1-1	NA	CASSQRLNTEAFF	TGTGCCAGCAGCCAGAGATTGAACACTGAAGCTTTCTTT
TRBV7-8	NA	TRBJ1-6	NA	CASRRGVGSPLHF	TGTGCCAGCAGAAGGGGTGTAGGTTCACCCCTCCACTTT
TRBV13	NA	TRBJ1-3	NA	CASRQFGTGNTIYF	TGTGCCAGCAGGCAATTCGGGACGGGAAACACCATATATTTT
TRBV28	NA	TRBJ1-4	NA	CASSTPGEKLFF	TGTGCCAGCAGTACCCCCGGTGAAAAACTGTTTTTT
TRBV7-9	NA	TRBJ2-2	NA	CASSLGPAGLRNGELFF	TGTGCCAGCAGCTTAGGACCCGCGGGACTCCGAAACGGGGAGCTGTTTTTT
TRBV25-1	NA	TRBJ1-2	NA	CASSESGISHGYTF	TGTGCCAGCAGTGAAAGTGGGATCAGCCATGGCTACACCTTC
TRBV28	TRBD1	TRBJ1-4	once	CASRTRTGGATNEKLFF	TGTGCCAGCCGTACTCGGACAGGGGGCGCAACTAATGAAAAACTGTTTTTT
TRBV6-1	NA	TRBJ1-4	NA	CASSDPFEKLFF	TGTGCCAGCAGTGATCCGTTTGAAAAACTGTTTTTT
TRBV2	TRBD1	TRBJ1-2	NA	CASSSQVQGNYGYTF	TGTGCCAGCAGCTCCCAAGTACAGGGGAACTATGGCTACACCTTC
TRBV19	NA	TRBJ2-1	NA	CASSIHPWDRRFGEQFF	TGTGCCAGTAGTATCCATCCCTGGGACCGGAGATTCGGTGAGCAGTTCTTC
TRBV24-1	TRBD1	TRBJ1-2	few	CATSDPKGAYGYTF	TGTGCCACCAGTGACCCAAAGGGGGCTTATGGCTACACCTTC
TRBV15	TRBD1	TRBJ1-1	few	CATSRDRRGQGLGNTEAFF	TGTGCCACCAGCAGAGATCGACGAGGACAGGGTCTGGGGAACACTGAAGCTTTCTTT
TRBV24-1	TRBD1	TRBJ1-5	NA	CATSDNTGGYQPQHF	TGTGCCACCAGTGATAATACAGGGGGCTATCAGCCCCAGCATTTT
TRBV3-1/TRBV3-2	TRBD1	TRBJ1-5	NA	CASSLGTANQPQHF	TGTGCCAGCAGCCTTGGGACAGCCAATCAGCCCCAGCATTTT
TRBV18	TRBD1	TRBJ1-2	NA	CASSGPGGNYGYTF	TGTGCCAGCTCCGGGCCAGGGGGCAACTATGGCTACACCTTC
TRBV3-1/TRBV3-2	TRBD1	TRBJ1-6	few	CASSHEDRFNSPLHF	TGTGCCAGCAGCCACGAGGACAGGTTTAATTCACCCCTCCACTTT
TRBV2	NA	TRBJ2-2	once	CASSDGANTGELFF	TGTGCCAGCAGTGACGGTGCGAACACCGGGGAGCTGTTTTTT
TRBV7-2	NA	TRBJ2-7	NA	CASSLSGVEEQYF	TGTGCCAGCAGCTTATCTGGGGTTGAGGAGCAGTACTTC
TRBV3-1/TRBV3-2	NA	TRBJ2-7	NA	CASSQGLAEQYF	TGTGCCAGCAGCCAAGGGTTGGCCGAGCAGTACTTC
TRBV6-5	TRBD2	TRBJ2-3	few	CASSYAAGGLSDTQYF	TGTGCCAGCAGTTACGCAGCGGGGGGGCTGTCGGATACGCAGTATTTT
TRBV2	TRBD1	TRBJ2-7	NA	CASTHGTGIIEQYF	TGTGCCAGCACACATGGGACAGGGATCATCGAGCAGTACTTC
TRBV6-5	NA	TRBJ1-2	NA	CASIIRGRGGGYTF	TGTGCCAGCATCATTAGGGGCAGGGGAGGTGGCTACACCTTC
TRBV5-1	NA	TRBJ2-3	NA	CASSLIRDNLLTDTQYF	TGCGCCAGCAGCTTAATCCGGGACAATCTTTTAACAGATACGCAGTATTTT
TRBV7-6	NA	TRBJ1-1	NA	CASSLRGVNTEAFF	TGTGCCAGCAGCTTACGAGGAGTGAACACTGAAGCTTTCTTT
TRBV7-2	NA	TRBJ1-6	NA	CASRTGSYNSPLHF	TGTGCCAGCAGAACAGGGAGCTATAATTCACCCCTCCACTTT
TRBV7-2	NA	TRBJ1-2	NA	CASSLVGLGGYTF	TGTGCCAGCAGCTTAGTTGGGTTGGGAGGCTACACCTTC
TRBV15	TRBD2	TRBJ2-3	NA	CATRGEGDTQYF	TGTGCCACCAGGGGGGAGGGGGATACGCAGTATTTT
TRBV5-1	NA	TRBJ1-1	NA	CASSLSGTVNTEAFF	TGCGCCAGCAGCTTGTCCGGGACGGTGAACACTGAAGCTTTCTTT
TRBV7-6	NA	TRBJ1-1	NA	CASSLLQGGTEAFF	TGTGCCAGCAGCCTACTCCAAGGGGGCACTGAAGCTTTCTTT
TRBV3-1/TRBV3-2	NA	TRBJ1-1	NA	CASSQDTVTEAFF	TGTGCCAGCAGCCAAGATACGGTCACTGAAGCTTTCTTT
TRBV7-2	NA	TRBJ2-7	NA	CASSFTSGSSDPYEQYF	TGTGCCAGCAGCTTTACCTCCGGGTCTTCGGACCCCTACGAGCAGTACTTC
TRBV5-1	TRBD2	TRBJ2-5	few	CASSFNQGLAGGQETQYF	TGCGCCAGCAGCTTCAACCAGGGACTAGCGGGGGGGCAAGAGACCCAGTACTTC
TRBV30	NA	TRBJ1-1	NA	CAWSPTALNTEAFF	TGTGCCTGGAGTCCGACAGCACTGAACACTGAAGCTTTCTTT
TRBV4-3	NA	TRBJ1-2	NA	CASSQAEGSWGPYGYTF	TGCGCCAGCAGCCAAGCAGAGGGGTCCTGGGGCCCCTATGGCTACACCTTC
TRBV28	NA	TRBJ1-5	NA	CASSDTNLSNQPQHF	TGTGCCAGTTCGGACACAAACCTTAGCAATCAGCCCCAGCATTTT
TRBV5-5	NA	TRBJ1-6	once	CASSPSTGAQNSPLHF	TGTGCCAGCAGCCCTAGTACGGGTGCTCAGAATTCACCCCTCCACTTT
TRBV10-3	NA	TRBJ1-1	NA	CAISESLTGGEAFF	TGTGCCATCAGTGAGTCATTAACAGGAGGTGAAGCTTTCTTT
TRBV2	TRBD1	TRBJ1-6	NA	CASRSGTGSPPLHF	TGTGCCAGCAGGTCCGGGACAGGGTCGCCACCCCTCCACTTT
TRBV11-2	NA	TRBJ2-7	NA	CASSLRPGEGYEQYF	TGTGCCAGCAGCTTACGACCTGGAGAGGGCTACGAGCAGTACTTC
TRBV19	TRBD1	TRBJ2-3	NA	CASRDGQGGSTDTQYF	TGTGCCAGTAGGGATGGACAGGGCGGAAGCACAGATACGCAGTATTTT